The T cell receptor (beta chain) described here comes from a study of beta chain features in type 1 diabetes. Study-level points and caveats: Moderate but significant shortening of TCRB CDR3s was recorded in all four CD4+ subsets from Type 1 diabetes patients.

Since all of the isolated RNA was reverse transcribed, expressed TCRB transcripts were what got sequenced. For naive, central memory and regulatory T cell samples, reads averaged roughly 3.7 million. This table comes from immunoSEQ multiplex PCR, and its TCRdb copy is limited to in-frame clones, with some not included. The table shows 300,000 to 400,000 clones, with approximately 9.9% occurring only once. On this clone: The target antigen is unknown.

The CDR3 totals 13 residues. In germline, CDR1 is MDHEN, CDR2 SYDVKM. V shed 5 bases and J shed 9 bases, with 11 bases lying between them. Every donor provided one heparinised blood draw, which averaged about 120 mL. Based on CD45RO/CCR7/CD25/CD127/CD95/CD27, CD4+ regulatory, stem cell-like memory, naive and central memory cells were sorted. The V call is TRBV28, the J call TRBJ1-6, with D perhaps matching TRBD1 (6 bases). The TCR comes from a man aged 30 to 45 with type 1 diabetes. Material: central memory CD4+ T cells from blood. In nucleotides, the CDR3 is TGTGCCAGCAGTCCGAGGACAGCTTCACCCCTCCACTTT. Translation gives CASSPRTASPLHF.